What follows are 9 T cell receptor beta chains derived from one specimen sequenced in a study of PD-L1 blockade in urothelial cancer. Indicated time point: pretreatment peripheral blood. The table came from immunoSEQ multiplex PCR; TCRdb's copy has only in-frame clones and leaves some out. The table lists tens of thousands of clones, approximately 79% of them singletons. Here the sequenced sample was PBMCs, taken around atezolizumab (anti-PD-L1) treatment. The origin of the receptors is a man in his 70s with urothelial cancer.

The J gene is TRBJ2-2, the V gene TRBV6-6; perhaps TRBD2 as D (5 bases). The germline V gene has CDR1 MNHNY and CDR2 SVGAGI (reference sequence). The CDR3 has 13 amino acids. Trimming stripped 2 bases from V and 6 bases from J, with 7 bases between. The CDR3 DNA sequence: TGTGCCAGCAGTTACGATAGCGCCGGGGAGCTGTTTTTT. Protein product: CASSYDSAGELFF.

V gene TRBV30 combines with J gene TRBJ1-5; D not resolved. The CDR3 totals 12 residues. Germline assignment: CDR1 GTSNPN and CDR2 SVGIG (reference sequence). V was trimmed by 6 bases and J by 5 bases, leaving 11 bases between them. The CDR3 DNA reads TGTGCCTGCCCCCCCTCCGATCAGCCCCAGCATTTT. Translating it yields CACPPSDQPQHF.

This clone occurred a few times. The chain combines TRBV29-1 with TRBJ2-7; 10 bases match TRBD1. The V segment lost 7 bases and the J segment 3 bases; nucleotides outside the gene matches: 9. CDR1 SQVTM and CDR2 ANQGSEA come from the germline V gene. The CDR3 covers 14 residues. The CDR3 spells CSATTRTGGYEQYF. The CDR3 coding sequence is TGCAGCGCTACAACTCGGACAGGGGGCTACGAGCAGTACTTC.

J is TRBJ1-2 and V is TRBV10-2; the D gene is possibly TRBD1 (5 bases). CDR1 is WSHSY, CDR2 SAAADI, per germline. The CDR3 is made up of 15 amino acids. V lost 6 bases to trimming and J lost 6 bases, with 20 bases between them. The CDR3 DNA sequence: TGCGCCAGCAGCTCGCAGGCGATCCCGGGGGATGGCTACACCTTC. It encodes CASSSQAIPGDGYTF.

The chain uses TRBV28 and TRBJ1-1; the D is unclear. The CDR3 contains 12 residues. Looked up from germline, CDR1 is MDHEN and CDR2 is SYDVKM. V was shortened by 3 bases and J by 5 bases, with 7 bases between the two germline ends. CDR3 sequence reads: CASSFEETEAFF. In DNA form, the CDR3 reads TGTGCCAGCAGTTTCGAGGAGACTGAAGCTTTCTTT.

The J gene is TRBJ2-2, the V gene TRBV6-6; no clear D. Per germline, CDR1 MNHNY and CDR2 SVGAGI (reference sequence). V was pared by 6 bases and J by 4 bases, with 18 bases between. This CDR3 region has 16 residues. The CDR3 protein is CASRPPGSDGTGELFF. In DNA form, the CDR3 reads TGTGCCAGCAGACCCCCCGGGTCCGATGGCACCGGGGAGCTGTTTTTT.

The chain has TRBV4-2 and TRBJ2-7; 11 bases agree with TRBD1. This CDR3 has 16 residues. Germline CDR1 reads LGHNA; CDR2 reads YNFKEQ. Trimming took 4 bases from V and 3 from J; bases not matched to a gene: 8. CDR3 amino acids: CASSPSGQGGHYEQYF. In DNA, the CDR3 is TGTGCCAGCAGCCCCTCGGGACAGGGGGGTCACTACGAGCAGTACTTC.

The DNA for the CDR3 is TGCGCCAGCAGGGCCCATACAGGGATGGAAGGAGAGACCCAGTACTTC. As protein: CASRAHTGMEGETQYF. The V and J genes are TRBV10-1 and TRBJ2-5, with D perhaps TRBD1 (6 bases). The germline gives CDR1 WNHNN, CDR2 SYGVQD (reference sequence). This CDR3 is 16 amino acids long. V was trimmed by 6 bases and J by 4 bases, leaving 21 bases between them.

In this sample, this clone turned up a few times. The rearrangement links TRBV27 to TRBJ1-2; D is uncertain. From germline, CDR1 is MNHEY and CDR2 SMNVEV (reference sequence). The V end was cut by 4 bases, the J end by 5 bases, with 14 bases between. This CDR3 region has 14 residues. The CDR3 here is CASSSREDRYGYTF. The CDR3 bases are TGTGCCAGCAGTTCCCGGGAGGATAGGTATGGCTACACCTTC.